The entry that follows covers one TCR beta chain sequence. Losses at the gene ends were 4 bases for V and 7 bases for J; bases not matched to a gene: 3. The CDR3 has 13 amino acids. Germline V gene data show CDR1 as LNHDA and CDR2 as SQIVND (reference sequence). The data stem from a study of control samples from healthy donors and cancer patients. This table comes from immunoSEQ multiplex PCR, and its TCRdb copy is limited to in-frame clones, with some not included. The sample includes around 48,000 clones, more than 85% of them seen just once. This sequence was found in a woman aged 45-59 years with head and neck cancer. The chain recombines TRBV19 with TRBJ1-4, with 7 bases aligning to TRBD1. The sample was PBMCs. The CDR3 nucleotides read TGTGCCAGTAGTAGGGACAGAAGTGAAAAACTGTTTTTT. Encoded protein: CASSRDRSEKLFF.